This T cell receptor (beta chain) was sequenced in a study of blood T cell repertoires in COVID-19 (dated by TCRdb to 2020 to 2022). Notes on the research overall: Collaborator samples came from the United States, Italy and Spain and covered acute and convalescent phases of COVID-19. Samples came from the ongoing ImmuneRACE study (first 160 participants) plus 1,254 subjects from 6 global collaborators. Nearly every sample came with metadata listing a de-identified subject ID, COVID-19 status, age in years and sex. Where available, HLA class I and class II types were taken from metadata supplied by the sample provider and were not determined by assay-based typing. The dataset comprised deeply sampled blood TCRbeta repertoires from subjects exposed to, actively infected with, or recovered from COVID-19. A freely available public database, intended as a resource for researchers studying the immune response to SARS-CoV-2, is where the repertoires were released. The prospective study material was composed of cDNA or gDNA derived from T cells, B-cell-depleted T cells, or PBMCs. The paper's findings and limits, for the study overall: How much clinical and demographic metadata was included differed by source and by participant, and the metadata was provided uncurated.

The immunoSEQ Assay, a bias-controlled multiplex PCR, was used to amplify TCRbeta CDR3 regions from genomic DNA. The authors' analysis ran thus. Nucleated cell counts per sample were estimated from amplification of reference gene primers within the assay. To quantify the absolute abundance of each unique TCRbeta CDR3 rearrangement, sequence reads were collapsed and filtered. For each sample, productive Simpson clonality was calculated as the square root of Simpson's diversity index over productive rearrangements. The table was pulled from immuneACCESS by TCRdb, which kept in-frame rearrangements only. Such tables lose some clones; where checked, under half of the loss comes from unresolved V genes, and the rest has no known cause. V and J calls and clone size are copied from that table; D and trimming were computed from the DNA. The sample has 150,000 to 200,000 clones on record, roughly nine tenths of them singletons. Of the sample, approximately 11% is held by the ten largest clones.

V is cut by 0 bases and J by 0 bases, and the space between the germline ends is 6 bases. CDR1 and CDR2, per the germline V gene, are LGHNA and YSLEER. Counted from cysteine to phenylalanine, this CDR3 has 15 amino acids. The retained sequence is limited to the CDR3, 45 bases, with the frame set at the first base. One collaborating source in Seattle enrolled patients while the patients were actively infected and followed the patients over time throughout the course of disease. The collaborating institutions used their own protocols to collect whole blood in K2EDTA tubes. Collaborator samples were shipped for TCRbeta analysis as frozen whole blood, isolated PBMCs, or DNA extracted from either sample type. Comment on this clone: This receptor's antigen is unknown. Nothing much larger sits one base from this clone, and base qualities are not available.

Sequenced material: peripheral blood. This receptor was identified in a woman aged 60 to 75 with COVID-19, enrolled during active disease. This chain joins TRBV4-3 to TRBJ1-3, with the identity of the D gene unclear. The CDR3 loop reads CASSQEWSSGNTIYF. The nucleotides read TGCGCCAGCAGCCAAGAATGGAGCTCTGGAAACACCATATATTTT.